This T cell receptor (beta chain) was obtained from a study of radiation and T cells in renal cell carcinoma. Findings and limits, study-wide: Top tumor clonotypes rose in blood 2 weeks post-radiation, then contracted.

This clone was observed a handful of times. Its antigen remains unidentified. Profiled with immunoSEQ multiplex PCR; TCRdb holds only in-frame clones, not every one. The table lists about 140,000 clones, 75% to 90% of them singletons. V shed 6 bases and J shed 5 bases, with 13 bases lying between them. The length of the CDR3 is 13 residues. Germline V gene lookup returns CDR1 WNHNN and CDR2 SYGVQD (reference sequence). The sample's time point: blood 4 weeks post-SBRT, at nephrectomy. Treatment defined: 15 Gy SBRT to primary tumor, nephrectomy 4 weeks later. The receptor's source is a woman in her forties or fifties with renal cell carcinoma. The V gene is TRBV10-1, the J gene TRBJ1-1; tentatively, D is TRBD1 (5 bases). The sample consisted of blood, taken from a patient whose treatment included radiotherapy and nephrectomy. CDR3 DNA: TGCGCCAGCAGCCTCGAGGGGAGGACTGAAGCTTTCTTT. The encoded protein is CASSLEGRTEAFF.